This T cell receptor beta chain was recorded in a study of cytomegalovirus exposure and HLA in healthy donors. The study's findings and limits: Rates of TCR association differed by HLA locus in a later analysis, with DRB1 highest and HLA-C lowest. About 87% or about 30% of the time was how often most TCR beta V segments were productive, according to an earlier analysis.

The PCR used 60 Vbeta and 13 Jbeta primers. Authors' data handling: Unique TCR beta chains totaled some 80 million in a later count, with roughly 10 million of them shared. Method: immunoSEQ multiplex PCR; TCRdb's copy keeps in-frame clones and lacks some. V and J calls plus clone size are reproduced from that table; the DNA served to infer D and trimming. The repertoire table contains roughly 100,000 clones. Points on this clone: The antigen is unknown.

Germline loops: CDR1 LNHDA, CDR2 SQIVND (reference sequence). V was cut by 4 bases and J by 5 bases, with 14 bases left in between. The CDR3 loop spans 14 amino acids. The chain links TRBV19 to TRBJ1-1, with D tentatively TRBD1 (5 bases). This TCR came from a man in his forties in good health and CMV-seronegative. The sample taken for sequencing was PBMCs. The CDR3 sequence: CASSRTSRYTEAFF. The CDR3 nucleotides are TGTGCCAGTAGTAGGACAAGTAGGTATACTGAAGCTTTCTTT.